These 28 T cell receptor beta chains originate from one sample sequenced in a study of blood T cell repertoires in COVID-19. This table comes from immunoSEQ multiplex PCR, and its TCRdb copy is limited to in-frame clones, with some not included. The sample records 150,000 to 200,000 clones, 82% being singletons. Sequences were obtained from PBMCs or T cells enriched from blood (not recorded which). These receptors all stem from a man aged 35-49 years who had recovered from COVID-19.

This clone showed up just a few times. V usage is TRBV6-1 and J usage is TRBJ1-5; 7 positions agree with TRBD1. In germline, CDR1 is MNHNS, CDR2 SASEGT. The CDR3 covers 16 residues. With 3 bases clipped from V and 0 bases from J, the junction kept 5 bases outside the gene matches. As DNA, the CDR3 is TGTGCCAGCAGTGAGCGGAACAGGGGTAGCAATCAGCCCCAGCATTTT. Amino acid sequence: CASSERNRGSNQPQHF.

The genes are TRBV5-6 and TRBJ1-4; 9 bases fit TRBD1. The CDR3 covers 17 residues. V gave up 4 bases and J gave up 7 bases; unmatched junction bases: 14. The germline V gene has CDR1 SGHDT and CDR2 YYEEEE. CDR3 bases: TGTGCCAGCAGCCGGGGACAGGGTTTTTCGGAGAGTGAAAAACTGTTTTTT. Its translation: CASSRGQGFSESEKLFF.

Details on this clone: Additional DNA sequences in this sample encode the identical CDR3. The CDR3 region is CASSSETQYF. CDR3 in DNA: TGTGCCAGCAGTTCTGAGACCCAGTACTTC. The chain carries TRBV28 and TRBJ2-5; D call uncertain. The CDR3 totals 10 residues. Germline V CDR1 and CDR2: MDHEN, SYDVKM. The V gene lost 4 bases and the J gene lost 5 bases, with 2 bases spanning the gap.

V is TRBV7-2 and J is TRBJ2-5; 13 bases align to TRBD2. CDR1 and CDR2 from the germline V gene are SGHTA and FQGNSA. Unmatched junction bases numbered 6, after V lost 7 bases and J lost 4 bases. The CDR3 is made up of 15 amino acids. CDR3 region: CASIARLAGGETQYF. Here the CDR3 DNA reads TGTGCCAGCATCGCAAGACTAGCGGGAGGAGAGACCCAGTACTTC.

This clone was seen only once. This chain links TRBV27 with TRBJ1-6, with 7 nucleotides matching TRBD1. With V trimmed by 2 bases and J by 8 bases, 3 bases remained unmatched. CDR1 MNHEY and CDR2 SMNVEV come from the germline V gene (reference sequence). The CDR3 loop spans 14 amino acids. The DNA for the CDR3 is TGTGCCAGCAGTTTAAGGGGGCTGGATTCACCCCTCCACTTT. Translation: CASSLRGLDSPLHF.

As DNA, the CDR3 is TGTGCCAGCAGTCCGGGACAGGGGTTTAGCAATCAGCCCCAGCATTTT. It encodes CASSPGQGFSNQPQHF. The chain links TRBV27 to TRBJ1-5; 10 nucleotides agree with TRBD1. Trimming took 5 bases from V and 0 from J; bases not matched to a gene: 4. Per germline, CDR1 MNHEY and CDR2 SMNVEV (reference sequence). This CDR3 has 16 amino acids.

V gene TRBV4-2 combines with J gene TRBJ2-1; 8 bases match TRBD1. The V segment lost 1 base and the J segment 6 bases; nucleotides outside the gene matches: 2. The CDR3 is 14 amino acids. The germline gives CDR1 LGHNA, CDR2 YNFKEQ. The CDR3 spells CASSQGQGSNEQFF. CDR3 nucleotides: TGTGCCAGCAGCCAAGGACAGGGGAGCAATGAGCAGTTCTTC.

This chain uses TRBV19 with TRBJ2-3, with 10 bases lining up with TRBD1. CDR1 LNHDA and CDR2 SQIVND come from the germline V gene (reference sequence). V shed 6 bases and J 1 base; nucleotides not matched to a gene: 10. This CDR3 has 17 residues. CDR3 amino acids: CASRPRLGTGGTDTQYF. The CDR3 nucleotides read TGTGCCAGTAGGCCGCGCCTCGGGACAGGGGGCACAGATACGCAGTATTTT.

The chain links TRBV6-2 or TRBV6-3 to TRBJ2-6; possible D gene TRBD1, 5 bases. V shed 2 bases and J shed 0 bases, with 17 bases lying between them. CDR1 and CDR2 from the germline V gene are MNHEY and SVGEGT. The length of the CDR3 is 19 residues. CDR3 nucleotides: TGTGCCAGCAGTTACCCGGACACCGCCGCCCGCTCTGGGGCCAACGTCCTGACTTTC. It encodes CASSYPDTAARSGANVLTF.

The rearrangement joins TRBV7-9 to TRBJ2-5; 7 nucleotides agree with TRBD1. Germline V gene data show CDR1 as SEHNR and CDR2 as FQNEAQ (reference sequence). Trimming cost V 6 bases and J 5 bases; bases outside gene matches: 9. The CDR3 extends over 14 amino acids. The CDR3, as DNA: TGTGCCAGCAGTTCACAGGGGCCGGGGGAGACCCAGTACTTC. Residues: CASSSQGPGETQYF.

This rearrangement joins TRBV7-9 to TRBJ1-1; 7 nucleotides match TRBD1. The V gene end was trimmed by 5 bases and the J gene end by 11 bases; junction bases not matched to a gene: 8. Per the germline V gene, CDR1 is SEHNR and CDR2 is FQNEAQ (reference sequence). The CDR3 loop spans 12 amino acids. CDR3 sequence reads: CASSILGGGAFF. CDR3 DNA: TGTGCCAGCAGCATACTAGGGGGCGGTGCTTTCTTT.

Note on this clone: Other DNA sequences in this sample translate to the same CDR3. J is TRBJ2-1 and V is TRBV7-3; TRBD2 agrees at 11 bases. The CDR3 spans 15 residues. Germline CDR1 is SGHTA and CDR2 is FQGTGA. The V and J ends lost 4 bases and 4 bases, in that order; junction bases with no gene match: 3. CDR3 nucleotide sequence: TGTGCCAGCAGCTCGGGACTAGCGGTATACAATGAGCAGTTCTTC. This gives the protein CASSSGLAVYNEQFF.

The chain is built from TRBV6-5 and TRBJ1-5; D is uncertain. This CDR3 comprises 15 residues. Germline CDR1 and CDR2: MNHEY and SVGAGI. Trimming took off 0 bases at V and 7 bases at J, with 13 bases between the two ends. Here the CDR3 reads CASSYSPGSKQPQHF. CDR3 DNA sequence: TGTGCCAGCAGTTACTCTCCGGGGTCGAAGCAGCCCCAGCATTTT.

J is TRBJ1-5 and V is TRBV7-8; 12 bases align to TRBD1. J gave up 7 bases and V 5 bases, and 6 bases lay outside the gene matches. The CDR3 runs 15 residues. Germline V CDR1 and CDR2: SGHVS, FQNEAQ. The CDR3 DNA reads TGTGCCAGCAGCATGGGACAGGGGGCAGGGCAGCCCCAGCATTTT. Translated: CASSMGQGAGQPQHF.

The table lists this clone with many counts. This chain connects TRBV27 to TRBJ1-6, with 8 positions matching TRBD1. The V gene's germline CDR1 is MNHEY and CDR2 SMNVEV (reference sequence). The length of the CDR3 is 15 residues. The trim removed 6 bases at V and 10 bases at J, leaving 11 bases unmatched. Here the CDR3 reads CASSPIQGAYSPLHF. CDR3 coding DNA: TGTGCCAGCAGCCCCATCCAGGGGGCATACTCACCCCTCCACTTT.

The chain joins TRBV7-9 to TRBJ1-6, with a possible D match to TRBD1 (5 bases). The CDR3 sequence is 15 residues long. Germline V gene lookup returns CDR1 SEHNR and CDR2 FQNEAQ (reference sequence). V dropped 5 bases and J dropped 10 bases, with 18 bases sitting between them. The DNA of the CDR3 is TGTGCCAGCAGCCCCCTGGGAGGGGAGGAATCACCCCTCCACTTT. This translates into CASSPLGGEESPLHF.

V usage is TRBV28 and J usage is TRBJ1-1; 8 bases match TRBD1. The CDR3 loop spans 13 amino acids. V lost 5 bases, J lost 6 bases, and 5 bases stayed unmatched. Germline V gene sequence: CDR1 MDHEN, CDR2 SYDVKM. CDR3 DNA sequence: TGTGCCAGCAGTCAGGGGGCGCGGGCTGAAGCTTTCTTT. It encodes CASSQGARAEAFF.

The genes are TRBV6-2 or TRBV6-3 and TRBJ2-1; 7 positions match TRBD1. The germline CDR1 and CDR2 sequences are MNHEY and SVGEGT. This CDR3 has 13 residues. The ends lost 6 bases at V and 8 bases at J; junction bases unmatched: 7. CDR3 protein: CASSLYRGDEQFF. As DNA, the CDR3 is TGTGCCAGCAGCCTCTACAGGGGAGATGAGCAGTTCTTC.

V is TRBV10-3 and J is TRBJ1-2, with no clear D. There are 14 residues in the CDR3. V was clipped by 0 bases and J by 4 bases, with 9 bases between them. The germline gives CDR1 ENHRY, CDR2 SYGVKD. In nucleotides, the CDR3 is TGTGCCATCAGTGAGTCCTCAGGCATCTATGGCTACACCTTC. It translates to CAISESSGIYGYTF.

This clone was counted a single time. This chain joins TRBV9 and TRBJ2-3; TRBD2 matches 9 bases. The CDR3 has 17 residues. J was trimmed by 1 base and V by 0 bases; bases with no gene match: 6. Germline V lookup: CDR1 SGDLS, CDR2 YYNGEE. The CDR3 loop reads CASSVGGLAPRTDTQYF. The CDR3 bases are TGTGCCAGCAGCGTAGGAGGACTAGCGCCCCGCACAGATACGCAGTATTTT.

The chain uses TRBV18 and TRBJ2-1; perhaps TRBD2 as D (6 bases). The ends were cut back, 2 bases at V and 0 bases at J, with 14 bases in the middle. In germline, CDR1 is KGHSH, CDR2 LQKENI. The CDR3 covers 17 residues. DNA of the CDR3: TGTGCCAGCTCACCATCGGGGGACTGGAGCTCCTACAATGAGCAGTTCTTC. Its protein is CASSPSGDWSSYNEQFF. The variable domain in full, completed from reference TRBV18 and TRBJ2-1, reads NAGVMQNPRHLVRRRGQEARLRCSPMKGHSHVYWYRQLPEEGLKFMVYLQKENIIDESGMPKERFSAEFPKEGPSILRIQQVVRGDSAAYFCASSPSGDWSSYNEQFFGPGTRLTVL.

This clone showed up just a few times. The rearrangement uses TRBV5-4 and TRBJ1-5; TRBD1 might be the D (5 bases). V was shortened by 2 bases and J by 2 bases, with 8 bases between the two germline ends. The CDR3 is made up of 14 amino acids. Germline lookup yields CDR1 SGHNT and CDR2 YYREEE (reference sequence). This chain's CDR3 is CASSFIGGNQPQHF. The CDR3 DNA is TGTGCCAGCAGCTTTATAGGGGGCAATCAGCCCCAGCATTTT.

The chain is built from TRBV6-2 or TRBV6-3 and TRBJ1-6; tentatively, D is TRBD1 (6 bases). The length of the CDR3 is 18 residues. V lost 3 bases and J lost 0, with 15 bases in between. Per germline, CDR1 MNHEY and CDR2 SVGEGT. CDR3 nucleotides: TGTGCCAGCAGTTATGGTGGGGGCCAGAGCTCCTATAATTCACCCCTCCACTTT. It encodes CASSYGGGQSSYNSPLHF.

Only a few counts were recorded for this clone. This chain uses TRBV7-8 with TRBJ1-5; weak D call: TRBD1 (6 bases). The CDR3 is 14 residues long. The germline CDR1 and CDR2 sequences are SGHVS and FQNEAQ. Trimming pared 5 bases from V and 3 bases from J, leaving 11 bases between. In nucleotides, the CDR3 is TGTGCCAGCAGCGCCACAGGGCTCAATCAGCCCCAGCATTTT. Amino acids: CASSATGLNQPQHF.

The CDR3 bases are TGTGCCAGCAGCCTCCCCGGGATAGAGACCCAGTACTTC. As protein: CASSLPGIETQYF. The chain is built from TRBV14 and TRBJ2-5, with D perhaps matching TRBD2 (5 bases). V was cut by 4 bases and J by 4 bases, with 10 bases left in between. Germline V CDR1 and CDR2: SGHDN, FVKESK. The CDR3 is 13 residues long.

On this clone: At one of its ends the junction is not consistent with the germline gene, which may arise from a read error. V and J are TRBV7-7 and TRBJ2-1; 10 bases map to TRBD2. This CDR3 is built from 17 residues. Looked up from germline, CDR1 is SSHAT and CDR2 is FNYEAQ (reference sequence). CDR3 DNA sequence: TGTGCTAGCAGCTTAGGACTTGGACTAGCGGCTCCCAATGAGCAGTTCTTC. It yields the protein CASSLGLGLAAPNEQFF.

The chain combines TRBV7-3 with TRBJ2-7; the match to TRBD2 covers 12 bases. CDR1 is SGHTA, CDR2 FQGTGA, per germline. The J segment lost 4 bases and the V segment lost 0 bases, leaving 13 bases of the junction unmatched. The CDR3 runs to 19 residues. The DNA of the CDR3 is TGTGCCAGCAGCTTAACCCAGGGAAGGACTCTAGCGGGAGGGTACGAGCAGTACGTC. This codes for CASSLTQGRTLAGGYEQYV.

The chain links TRBV30 to TRBJ1-1; a weak D match, TRBD1 (6 bases). Trimming removed 8 bases at V and 2 bases at J, with 12 bases between. Germline assignment: CDR1 GTSNPN and CDR2 SVGIG (reference sequence). This CDR3 is 12 amino acids long. The CDR3 DNA reads as TGTGCCGGTTACAGGGACAACACTGAAGCTTTCTTT. It encodes CAGYRDNTEAFF.